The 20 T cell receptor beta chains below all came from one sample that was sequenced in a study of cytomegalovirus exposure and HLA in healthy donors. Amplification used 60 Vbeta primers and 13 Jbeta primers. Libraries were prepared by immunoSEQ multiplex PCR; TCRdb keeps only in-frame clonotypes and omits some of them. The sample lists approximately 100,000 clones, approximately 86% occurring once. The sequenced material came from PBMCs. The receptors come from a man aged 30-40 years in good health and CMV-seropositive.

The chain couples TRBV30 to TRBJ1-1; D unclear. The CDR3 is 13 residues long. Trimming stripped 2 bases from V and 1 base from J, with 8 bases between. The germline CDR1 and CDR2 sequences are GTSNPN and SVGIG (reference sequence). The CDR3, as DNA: TGTGCCTGGAGTTTGTTCCAGAACACTGAAGCTTTCTTT. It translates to CAWSLFQNTEAFF.

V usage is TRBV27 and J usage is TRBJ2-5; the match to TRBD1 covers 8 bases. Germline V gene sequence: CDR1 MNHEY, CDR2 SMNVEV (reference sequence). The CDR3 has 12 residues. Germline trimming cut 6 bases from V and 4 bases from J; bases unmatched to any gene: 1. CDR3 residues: CASRTGAETQYF. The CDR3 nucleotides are TGTGCCAGCAGGACAGGGGCAGAGACCCAGTACTTC.

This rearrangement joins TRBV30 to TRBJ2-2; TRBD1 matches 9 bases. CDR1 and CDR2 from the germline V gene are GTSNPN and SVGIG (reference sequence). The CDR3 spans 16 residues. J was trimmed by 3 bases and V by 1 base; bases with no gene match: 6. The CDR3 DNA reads TGTGCCTGGAGTGCCCCCGGACAGGGGCACACCGGGGAGCTGTTTTTT. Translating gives CAWSAPGQGHTGELFF.

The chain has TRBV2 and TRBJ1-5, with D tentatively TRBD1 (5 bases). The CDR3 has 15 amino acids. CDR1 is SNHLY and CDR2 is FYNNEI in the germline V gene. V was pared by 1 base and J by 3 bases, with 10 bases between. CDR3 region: CASSEDTGYNQPQHF. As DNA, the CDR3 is TGTGCCAGCAGTGAAGATACAGGCTACAATCAGCCCCAGCATTTT.

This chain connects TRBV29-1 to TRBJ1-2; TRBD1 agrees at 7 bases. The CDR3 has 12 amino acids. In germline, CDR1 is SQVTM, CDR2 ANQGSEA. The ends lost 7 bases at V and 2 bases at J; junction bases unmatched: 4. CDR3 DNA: TGCAGCGCCTGGGACAGAAACTATGGCTACACCTTC. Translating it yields CSAWDRNYGYTF.

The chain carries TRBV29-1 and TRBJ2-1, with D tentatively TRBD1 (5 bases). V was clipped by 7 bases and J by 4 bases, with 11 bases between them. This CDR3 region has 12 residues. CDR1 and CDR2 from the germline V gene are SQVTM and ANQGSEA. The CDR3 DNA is TGCAGCGGCGGTAAGGGGTACAATGAGCAGTTCTTC. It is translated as CSGGKGYNEQFF.

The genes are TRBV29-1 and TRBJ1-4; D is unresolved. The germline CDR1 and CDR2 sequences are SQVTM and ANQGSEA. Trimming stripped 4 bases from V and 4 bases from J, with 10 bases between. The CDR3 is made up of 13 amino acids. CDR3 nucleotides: TGCAGCGTTGCTCCGTCGTTTAATGAAAAACTGTTTTTT. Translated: CSVAPSFNEKLFF.

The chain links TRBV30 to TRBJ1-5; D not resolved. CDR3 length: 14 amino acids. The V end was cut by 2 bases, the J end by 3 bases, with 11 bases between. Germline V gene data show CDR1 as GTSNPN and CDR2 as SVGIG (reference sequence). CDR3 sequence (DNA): TGTGCCTGGAGTATCAGTCAAGACAATCAGCCCCAGCATTTT. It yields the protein CAWSISQDNQPQHF. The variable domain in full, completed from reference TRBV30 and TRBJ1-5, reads SQTIHQWPATLVQPVGSPLSLECTVEGTSNPNLYWYRQAAGRGLQLLFYSVGIGQISSEVPQNLSASRPQDRQFILSSKKLLLSDSGFYLCAWSISQDNQPQHFGDGTRLSIL.

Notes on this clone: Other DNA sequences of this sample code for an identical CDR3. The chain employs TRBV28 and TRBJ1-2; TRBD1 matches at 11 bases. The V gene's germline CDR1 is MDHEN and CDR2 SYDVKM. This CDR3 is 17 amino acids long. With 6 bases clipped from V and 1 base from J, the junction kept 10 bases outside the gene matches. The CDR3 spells CASRGGQGAWSNYGYTF. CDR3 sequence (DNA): TGTGCCAGCAGGGGAGGACAGGGGGCCTGGAGTAACTATGGCTACACCTTC.

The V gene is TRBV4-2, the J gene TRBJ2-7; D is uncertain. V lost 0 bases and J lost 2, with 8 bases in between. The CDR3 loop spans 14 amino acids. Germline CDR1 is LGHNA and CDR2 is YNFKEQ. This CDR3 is CASSQEGSTYEQYF. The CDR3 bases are TGTGCCAGCAGCCAAGAAGGTAGCACCTACGAGCAGTACTTC.

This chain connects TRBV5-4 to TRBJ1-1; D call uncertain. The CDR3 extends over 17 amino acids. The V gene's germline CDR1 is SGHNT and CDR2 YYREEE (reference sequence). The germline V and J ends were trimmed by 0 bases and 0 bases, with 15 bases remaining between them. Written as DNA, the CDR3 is TGTGCCAGCAGCTTGGCGCCCCGGGTCACCTTGAACACTGAAGCTTTCTTT. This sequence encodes CASSLAPRVTLNTEAFF.

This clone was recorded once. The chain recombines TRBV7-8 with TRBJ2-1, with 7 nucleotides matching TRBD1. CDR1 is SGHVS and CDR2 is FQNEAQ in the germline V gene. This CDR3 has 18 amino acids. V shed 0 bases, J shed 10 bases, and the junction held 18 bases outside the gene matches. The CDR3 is CASSLARGGRRRIVEQFF. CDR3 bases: TGTGCCAGCAGCTTAGCCCGAGGGGGCAGGAGAAGGATTGTAGAGCAGTTCTTC.

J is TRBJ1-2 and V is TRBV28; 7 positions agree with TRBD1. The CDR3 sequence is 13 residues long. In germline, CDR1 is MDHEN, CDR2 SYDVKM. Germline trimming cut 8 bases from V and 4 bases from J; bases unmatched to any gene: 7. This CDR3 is CASSTGQSYGYTF. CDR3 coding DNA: TGTGCCAGCTCAACGGGACAGTCCTATGGCTACACCTTC.

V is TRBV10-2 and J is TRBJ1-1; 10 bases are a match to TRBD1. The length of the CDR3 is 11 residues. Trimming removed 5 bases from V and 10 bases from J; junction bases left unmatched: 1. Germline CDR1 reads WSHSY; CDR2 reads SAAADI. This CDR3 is CASSRTGGAFF. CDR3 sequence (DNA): TGCGCCAGCAGTAGGACAGGGGGAGCTTTCTTT.

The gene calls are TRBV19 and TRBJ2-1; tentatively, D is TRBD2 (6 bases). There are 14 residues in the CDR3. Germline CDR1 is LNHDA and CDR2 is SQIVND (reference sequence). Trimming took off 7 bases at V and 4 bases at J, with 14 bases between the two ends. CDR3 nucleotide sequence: TGTGCCAGTAAAGCGGGTGCCAGTTACAATGAGCAGTTCTTC. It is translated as CASKAGASYNEQFF.

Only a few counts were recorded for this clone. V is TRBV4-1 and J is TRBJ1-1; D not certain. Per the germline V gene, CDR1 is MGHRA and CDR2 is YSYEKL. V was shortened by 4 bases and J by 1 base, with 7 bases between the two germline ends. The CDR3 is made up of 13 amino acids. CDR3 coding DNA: TGCGCCAGCAGCCGACTTCGGAACACTGAAGCTTTCTTT. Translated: CASSRLRNTEAFF.

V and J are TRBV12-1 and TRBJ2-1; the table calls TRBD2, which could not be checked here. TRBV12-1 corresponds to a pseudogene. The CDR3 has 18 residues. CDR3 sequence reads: CASSFTQTTGTSRNEQFF. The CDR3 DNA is TGTGCCAGCAGCTTCACCCAGACGACCGGGACTAGCCGAAATGAGCAGTTCTTC.

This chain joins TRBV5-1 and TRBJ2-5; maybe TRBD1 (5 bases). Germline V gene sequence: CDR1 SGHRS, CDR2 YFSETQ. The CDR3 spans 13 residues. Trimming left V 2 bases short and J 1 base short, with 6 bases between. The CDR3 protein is CASSLQAQETQYF. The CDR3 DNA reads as TGCGCCAGCAGCTTACAGGCCCAAGAGACCCAGTACTTC.

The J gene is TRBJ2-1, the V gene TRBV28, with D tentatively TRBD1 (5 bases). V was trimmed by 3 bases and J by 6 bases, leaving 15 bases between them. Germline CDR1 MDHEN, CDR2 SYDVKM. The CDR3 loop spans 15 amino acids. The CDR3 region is CASSLLGAQGNEQFF. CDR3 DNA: TGTGCCAGCAGTTTGCTAGGGGCGCAGGGCAATGAGCAGTTCTTC.

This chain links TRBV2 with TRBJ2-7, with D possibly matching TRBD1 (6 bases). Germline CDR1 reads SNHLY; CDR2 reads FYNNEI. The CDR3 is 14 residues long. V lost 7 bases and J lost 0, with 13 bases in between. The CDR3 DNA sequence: TGTGCCAGCACCGGTAGGGGGACCTCCTACGAGCAGTACTTC. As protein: CASTGRGTSYEQYF.